This is a list of T cell receptor beta chains from one sample in a study of cytomegalovirus exposure and HLA in healthy donors. Profiled with immunoSEQ multiplex PCR; TCRdb holds only in-frame clones, not every one. There are 120,000 to 150,000 clones in the sample; more than 65% occur only once, and around 6.2% lies in the top ten. The sample consisted of PBMCs. The receptors derive from a man aged 25-40 years in good health and CMV-seropositive. CDR3s include the opening cysteine and the closing phenylalanine or tryptophan. D genes are given only for firm matches. Clone size is stated in some rows and not others, as once, few, many or a class when expanded.

TGTGCCAGCAGCCCAGTTGGGGAGGGCTACGAGCAGTACTTC | CASSPVGEGYEQYF | few | TRBV7-9 | TRBD2 | TRBJ2-7
TGTGCCAGCAGTTACTCGGCTGGAGGGCCCCTCCACTTT | CASSYSAGGPLHF | - | TRBV6-5 | - | TRBJ1-6
TGTGCCAGCAGCTTAAAGGGGAATCAGCCCCAGCATTTT | CASSLKGNQPQHF | - | TRBV7-9 | - | TRBJ1-5
TGCGCCAGCAGCCGGGACTCCCCGGGGGGGACCCAGTACTTC | CASSRDSPGGTQYF | - | TRBV5-1 | TRBD2 | TRBJ2-5
TGTGCCAGCAGCCCCTACTCCGGGACTAGCGGGGAGGGGGGAGATACGCAGTATTTT | CASSPYSGTSGEGGDTQYF | - | TRBV9 | TRBD2 | TRBJ2-3
TGTGCCAGCAGTCGCAGGGACACAGATACGCAGTATTTT | CASSRRDTDTQYF | - | TRBV6-1 | - | TRBJ2-3
TGTGCCAGCTCGACAGGGGCCGTCCAGTACTTC | CASSTGAVQYF | - | TRBV19 | TRBD1 | TRBJ2-5
TGTGCCAGCAGCCGCGGACAGGGGGGCAATCAGCCCCAGCATTTT | CASSRGQGGNQPQHF | - | TRBV6-5 | TRBD1 | TRBJ1-5
TGTTCCAGCAGCTTTACTAGCGCATACGTCTGGAATGAGCAGTTCTTC | CSSSFTSAYVWNEQFF | - | TRBV7-9 | TRBD2 | TRBJ2-1
TGTGCCAGCAGTCCAGGACAGGGGCGTTTTTACGAGCAGTACTTC | CASSPGQGRFYEQYF | - | TRBV27 | TRBD1 | TRBJ2-7
TGTGCCAGCAGTGAGACCCGGGACAGGGTGTGGGGGAACTATGGCTACACCTTC | CASSETRDRVWGNYGYTF | - | TRBV6-1 | TRBD1 | TRBJ1-2
TGTGCCAGCAGCCCCGGGACAGGGGCTTGGGGGCAGTACTTC | CASSPGTGAWGQYF | once | TRBV5-8 | TRBD1 | TRBJ2-7
TGTGCCAGCAGTTACTCCGGACAAGGGGGCTACACCTTC | CASSYSGQGGYTF | few | TRBV6-6 | - | TRBJ1-2
TGTGCCAGCAGTTTATTAACAGTTGAAGCTTTCTTT | CASSLLTVEAFF | - | TRBV28 | - | TRBJ1-1
TGTGCCAGCAGCGTCCTGCGGGACAGCTATAGCAATCAGCCCCAGCATTTT | CASSVLRDSYSNQPQHF | - | TRBV5-5 | TRBD1 | TRBJ1-5
TGCGCCAGCAGCCGCACAGGGACTGAAGCTTTCTTT | CASSRTGTEAFF | few | TRBV4-3 | - | TRBJ1-1
TGTTCCAGCAGCTTAACGAGCGTTACAGATACGCAGTATTTT | CSSSLTSVTDTQYF | - | TRBV7-9 | - | TRBJ2-3
TGTGCCAGTAGTCTTCCAGACCTAGCGAACACCGGGGAGCTGTTTTTT | CASSLPDLANTGELFF | - | TRBV19 | - | TRBJ2-2
TGTGCCATCAGCCCCCAGGGTTCCTACGAGCAGTACTTC | CAISPQGSYEQYF | - | TRBV10-3 | - | TRBJ2-7
TGTGCCAGCAGCTCCGGGGGAGAAATAAGTGAAAAACTGTTTTTT | CASSSGGEISEKLFF | - | TRBV5-8 | - | TRBJ1-4
TGCGCCAGCAGCTCTGGGGGTCCAGTCCGACAGGGGCGATCTGGGGCCAACGTCCTGACTTTC | CASSSGGPVRQGRSGANVLTF | few | TRBV5-1 | TRBD1 | TRBJ2-6
TGTGCCAGCAGTTCGGACAGGGTTACCTACGAGCAGTACTTC | CASSSDRVTYEQYF | - | TRBV27 | TRBD1 | TRBJ2-7
TGCGCCAGCAGCCAGGGACAGGGGGGAAAAAAACTGTTTTTT | CASSQGQGGKKLFF | - | TRBV4-1 | TRBD1 | TRBJ1-4
TGCAGCGTTGAACAAGCGGGAGTATTAACCGGGGAGCTGTTTTTT | CSVEQAGVLTGELFF | - | TRBV29-1 | TRBD2 | TRBJ2-2
TGTGCCAGCAGCTTAGTCCCAGGTTTTATAAGGACTAATGAAAAACTGTTTTTT | CASSLVPGFIRTNEKLFF | - | TRBV7-8 | - | TRBJ1-4
TGTGCCAGCAGTCCGGGTCCGCCCCAGCCCCAGCATTTT | CASSPGPPQPQHF | - | TRBV2 | - | TRBJ1-5
TGTGCCAGCAGCTTATACGGCCAGCGGAGCCAAGAGACCCAGTACTTC | CASSLYGQRSQETQYF | - | TRBV11-2 | - | TRBJ2-5
TGTGCCAGCAGTTCAGGGGGCCCAGATACGCAGTATTTT | CASSSGGPDTQYF | - | TRBV6-5 | TRBD1 | TRBJ2-3
TGTGCCAGCAGTCCCCCCCTAGGTCTCGCTGGGGCCAACGTCCTGACTTTC | CASSPPLGLAGANVLTF | - | TRBV28 | - | TRBJ2-6
TGTGCCAGTAAAGGGAGGGCACTGACCGGGGAGCTGTTTTTT | CASKGRALTGELFF | - | TRBV19 | TRBD2 | TRBJ2-2
TGTGCCAGCATAAGGGGGAGGGCTGGAAACACCATATATTTT | CASIRGRAGNTIYF | - | TRBV2 | - | TRBJ1-3
TGCGCCAGCAGCCCCCCGGAGATAGAGACCCAGTACTTC | CASSPPEIETQYF | once | TRBV5-1 | - | TRBJ2-5
TGTGCCAGCAGTCTCAGTCTTAACACTGAAGCTTTCTTT | CASSLSLNTEAFF | - | TRBV28 | - | TRBJ1-1